These 18 T cell receptor beta chains were all obtained from the same sample, sequenced in a study of CD8 T cells in ankylosing spondylitis. Each CDR3 protein is one row after TCRdb ran MiXCR on the 5' RACE reads. The table records around 150,000 distinct CDR3 sequences, approximately 48% of them present only once. Material for sequencing was synovial fluid, either unsorted or a sorted T cell fraction (not recorded which). These receptor sequences come from a male donor with ankylosing spondylitis.

This clonotype has just one count. DNA for the CDR3: TGTGCCAGCAGTTTATCCAGGGGGCTTCGTCACTACGAGCAGTACTTC. Translated: CASSLSRGLRHYEQYF. The J gene is TRBJ2-7, the V gene TRBV12-3 or TRBV12-4, with 8 bases aligning to TRBD1. This CDR3 is 16 amino acids long. Trimming at V came to 2 bases and at J to 3 bases, leaving 9 bases not matched to a gene.

The chain recombines TRBV4-2 with TRBJ2-7; D not resolved. Germline lookup yields CDR1 LGHNA and CDR2 YNFKEQ. The CDR3 consists of 12 residues. With 5 bases removed from V and 3 bases from J, the gap between germline ends came to 8 bases. CDR3 sequence (DNA): TGTGCCAGCAGCTATGACGGCTACGAGCAGTACTTC. Translated, it gives CASSYDGYEQYF.

The chain joins TRBV5-1 to TRBJ1-2; D is ambiguous. The CDR3 loop spans 13 amino acids. Trimming shortened V by 4 bases and J by 2 bases, and 9 bases separated the two germline ends. CDR1 and CDR2 from the germline V gene are SGHRS and YFSETQ. The CDR3 DNA reads as TGCGCCAGCAGCCCGACACGAAACTATGGCTACACCTTC. Translating gives CASSPTRNYGYTF.

DNA of the CDR3: TGTGCCAGCAGCCTGGACGCCCAGGGAGGTTCCGAGCAGTACTTC. It encodes CASSLDAQGGSEQYF. The chain uses TRBV27 and TRBJ2-7; TRBD2 might be the D (6 bases). V was pared by 6 bases and J by 6 bases, with 21 bases between. From germline, CDR1 is MNHEY and CDR2 SMNVEV (reference sequence). There are 15 residues in the CDR3.

Only a few counts were recorded for this clonotype. The V gene is TRBV4-1, the J gene TRBJ2-7; no definite D call. The CDR3 runs to 14 residues. CDR1 MGHRA and CDR2 YSYEKL come from the germline V gene. V lost 1 base and J lost 5, with 12 bases in between. The CDR3 nucleotides read TGCGCCAGCAGCCAAGTCCCTCCTGGGGACGAGCAGTACTTC. Amino acid sequence: CASSQVPPGDEQYF.

This clonotype was observed a few times. CDR3 sequence (DNA): TGTGCCATCAGAGAGACAGGGGGTCGGGAGACCCAGTACTTC. Translation gives CAIRETGGRETQYF. The chain carries TRBV10-3 and TRBJ2-5, with 9 bases aligning to TRBD1. CDR1 ENHRY and CDR2 SYGVKD come from the germline V gene. This CDR3 is 14 amino acids long. The J segment lost 5 bases and the V segment lost 6 bases, leaving 7 bases of the junction unmatched.

The gene calls are TRBV5-1 and TRBJ1-2; TRBD1 matches 11 bases. Germline V gives CDR1 SGHRS, CDR2 YFSETQ. This CDR3 has 16 residues. With V trimmed by 2 bases and J by 2 bases, 5 bases remained unmatched. This CDR3 is CASSLSDRGPNYGYTF. The CDR3 DNA is TGCGCCAGCAGCTTATCGGACAGGGGGCCCAACTATGGCTACACCTTC.

This chain joins TRBV27 and TRBJ1-2; D might be TRBD1 (5 bases). CDR1 is MNHEY, CDR2 SMNVEV, per germline (reference sequence). The V end lost 10 bases, the J end lost 6 bases, and 12 bases lay between the germline ends. This CDR3 is 11 amino acids long. The CDR3 DNA reads TGTGCCACCTCCTGGGGGAATGGCTACACCTTC. Amino acid sequence: CATSWGNGYTF.

J is TRBJ2-7 and V is TRBV4-1; tentatively, D is TRBD1 (5 bases). There are 15 residues in the CDR3. Germline CDR1 and CDR2: MGHRA and YSYEKL. Deletions cut 1 base from V and 1 base from J, with 11 bases between. The CDR3 DNA reads as TGCGCCAGCAGCCAAGCCAGGGCCATATCCTACGAGCAGTACTTC. This sequence encodes CASSQARAISYEQYF.

There are a few counts of this clonotype. The chain has TRBV24-1 and TRBJ2-1; D remains unclear. With 10 bases removed from V and 4 bases from J, the gap between germline ends came to 16 bases. CDR3 length: 14 amino acids. CDR1 KGHDR and CDR2 SFDVKD come from the germline V gene. This CDR3 reads CATPLPASYNEQFF. CDR3 bases: TGTGCCACACCACTCCCGGCCTCTTACAATGAGCAGTTCTTC.

The DNA for the CDR3 is TGCGCCAGCAGCTTGGTGGGACTATCTAGCACAGATACGCAGTATTTT. Residues: CASSLVGLSSTDTQYF. J is TRBJ2-3 and V is TRBV5-1; the match to TRBD2 covers 7 bases. V lost 0 bases and J lost 0; bases outside the gene matches: 4. The CDR3 is made up of 16 amino acids. Germline-derived CDR1 and CDR2 are SGHRS and YFSETQ.

This clonotype was recorded at least ten times. J is TRBJ1-2 and V is TRBV20-1; D unclear. Between the trimmed V and J ends, which lost 0 bases and 8 bases, there was a span of 7 bases. Germline V gene sequence: CDR1 DFQATT, CDR2 SNEGSKA (reference sequence). This CDR3 has 11 amino acids. The CDR3 bases are TGCAGTGCTAGAGATTGGCTGGGCTACACCTTC. Translating it yields CSARDWLGYTF.

The chain recombines TRBV4-1 with TRBJ1-1; D possibly corresponds to TRBD1 (5 bases). The CDR3 totals 14 residues. With 1 base removed from V and 5 bases from J, the gap between germline ends came to 11 bases. Germline lookup yields CDR1 MGHRA and CDR2 YSYEKL. In nucleotides, the CDR3 is TGCGCCAGCAGCCAAGCCAGGGATGTTACTGAAGCTTTCTTT. It is translated as CASSQARDVTEAFF.

The rearrangement uses TRBV4-1 and TRBJ1-1, with a weak D call TRBD1 (6 bases). V lost 5 bases to trimming and J lost 0 bases, with 13 bases between them. Germline assignment: CDR1 MGHRA and CDR2 YSYEKL. This CDR3 spans 15 amino acids. The CDR3 reads CASSFQTGLNTEAFF. Here the CDR3 DNA reads TGCGCCAGCAGCTTCCAAACAGGGTTGAACACTGAAGCTTTCTTT.

The chain links TRBV12-3 or TRBV12-4 to TRBJ1-2, with 9 nucleotides matching TRBD1. Trimming at V came to 6 bases and at J to 4 bases, leaving 9 bases not matched to a gene. CDR3 length equals 15 residues. CDR3 nucleotides: TGTGCCAGCAGATCGCCGGGACAGGGCCTCTATGGCTACACCTTC. It is translated as CASRSPGQGLYGYTF.

There are many counts of this clonotype. The CDR3 DNA follows: TGTGCCAGCAGCGCGGGGACTAGCGGGATGAACGAGCAGTACTTC. Amino acids: CASSAGTSGMNEQYF. This chain links TRBV11-2 with TRBJ2-7, with 13 bases lining up with TRBD2. V was clipped by 5 bases and J by 5 bases; unmatched bases: 6. This CDR3 has 15 amino acids. Germline CDR1 is SGHAT and CDR2 is FQNNGV.

The chain joins TRBV12-5 to TRBJ1-1; a weak D match, TRBD1 (6 bases). Germline V gene sequence: CDR1 LGHNT, CDR2 FRNRAP. With 2 bases removed from V and 6 bases from J, the gap between germline ends came to 13 bases. The CDR3 is 14 residues long. This CDR3 is CASGLPWTDPEAFF. The CDR3 DNA reads TGTGCTAGTGGTTTGCCATGGACAGACCCTGAAGCTTTCTTT.

The CDR3 DNA sequence: TGCAGTGCTAGCGTGGACAGGGGCTACGAGCAGTACTTC. This encodes CSASVDRGYEQYF. This chain joins TRBV20-1 and TRBJ2-7, with 9 bases lining up with TRBD1. The CDR3 totals 13 residues. From germline, CDR1 is DFQATT and CDR2 SNEGSKA (reference sequence). J lost 3 bases, V lost 3 bases, and 3 bases had no gene match.